This TCR beta chain was found in a study of blood T cell repertoires in COVID-19. Assay: immunoSEQ multiplex PCR; the TCRdb copy retains only in-frame clones and omits some. Counted here are about 86,000 clones, approximately 80% occurring once; the ten biggest clones make up roughly 32%. Germline assignment: CDR1 DFQATT and CDR2 SNEGSKA (reference sequence). The CDR3 covers 11 residues. Deletions cut 0 bases from V and 3 bases from J, with 3 bases between. Sequencing was performed on peripheral blood. The chain carries TRBV20-1 and TRBJ2-7; no clear D gene. This receptor was identified in a woman of 80 years or more with active or convalescent COVID-19. The chain's CDR3 is CSARDHYEQYF. Written as DNA, the CDR3 is TGCAGTGCTAGAGATCACTACGAGCAGTACTTC.